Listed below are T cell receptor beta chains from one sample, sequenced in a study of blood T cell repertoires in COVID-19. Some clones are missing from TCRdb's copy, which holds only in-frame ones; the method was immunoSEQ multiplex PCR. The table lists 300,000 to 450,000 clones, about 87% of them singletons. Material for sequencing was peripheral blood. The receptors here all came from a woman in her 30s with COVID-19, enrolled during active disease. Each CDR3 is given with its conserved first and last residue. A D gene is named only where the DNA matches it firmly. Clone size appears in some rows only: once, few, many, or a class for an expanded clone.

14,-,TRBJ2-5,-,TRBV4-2,TGTGCCAGCAGCCAAGATATCTTACAAGAGACCCAGTACTTC,CASSQDILQETQYF
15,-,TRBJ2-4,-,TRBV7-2,TGTGCCAGCAGCTTAAGGCCTTCAAGGGGAAACATTCAGTACTTC,CASSLRPSRGNIQYF
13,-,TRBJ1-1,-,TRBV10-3,TGTGCCATCAAGGAGGGTGTGAACACTGAAGCTTTCTTT,CAIKEGVNTEAFF
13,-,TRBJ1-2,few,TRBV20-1,TGCAGTGCTAGTAGGGGGACTAACTATGGCTACACCTTC,CSASRGTNYGYTF
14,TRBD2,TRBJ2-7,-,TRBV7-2,TGTGCCAGCAGCCCTAGCGGGCGGACCTACGAGCAGTACTTC,CASSPSGRTYEQYF
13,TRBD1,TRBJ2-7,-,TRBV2,TGTGCCAGCAGTGGACAGGGGAAGTACGAGCAGTACTTC,CASSGQGKYEQYF
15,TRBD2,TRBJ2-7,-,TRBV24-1,TGTGCCACCAGTGATTGGGGGGGAAGCTCCTACGAGCAGTACTTC,CATSDWGGSSYEQYF
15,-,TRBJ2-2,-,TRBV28,TGTGCCAGCAGTCCCGGCCTGGGGGGAGCTGGGGAGCTGTTTTTT,CASSPGLGGAGELFF
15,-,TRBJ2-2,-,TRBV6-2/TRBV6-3,TGTGCCAGCAGTTTTCGAGCGGGCAACACCGGGGAGCTGTTTTTT,CASSFRAGNTGELFF
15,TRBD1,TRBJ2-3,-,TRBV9,TGTGCCAGCAGCGTAGCAACAGGGGGAACAGATACGCAGTATTTT,CASSVATGGTDTQYF
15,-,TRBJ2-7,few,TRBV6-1,TGTGCCAGCAGTGAAGCGCTCGGGGGCTCCTACGAGCAGTACTTC,CASSEALGGSYEQYF
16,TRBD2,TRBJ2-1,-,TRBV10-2,TGCGCCAGCAGTGAGGCCTTAGCGGGATACTACAATGAGCAGTTCTTC,CASSEALAGYYNEQFF
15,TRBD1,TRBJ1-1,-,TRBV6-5,TGTGCCAGCAAACTCGGGACAGGGGGTTTCACTGAAGCTTTCTTT,CASKLGTGGFTEAFF
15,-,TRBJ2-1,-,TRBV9,TGTGCCAGCAGCCCCCAAAGTGGGCCCTACAATGAGCAGTTCTTC,CASSPQSGPYNEQFF
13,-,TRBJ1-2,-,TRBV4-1,TGCGCCAGCAGCCAGGAGACAGACTATGGCTACACCTTC,CASSQETDYGYTF
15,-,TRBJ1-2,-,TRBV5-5,TGTGCCAGCAGCTTGGTAGATGCTACTAACTATGGCTACACCTTC,CASSLVDATNYGYTF
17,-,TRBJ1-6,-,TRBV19,TGTGCCAGTAGTACAGTCTCGCGGGGCGGCGGGAATTCACCCCTCCACTTT,CASSTVSRGGGNSPLHF
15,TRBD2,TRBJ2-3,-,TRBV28,TGTGCCAGCAGTTTTAGGCGGGAGGGCCGAGATACGCAGTATTTT,CASSFRREGRDTQYF
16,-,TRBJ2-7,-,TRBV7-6,TGTGCCAGCAGCTTAGAGCCCGACAAGTATTTCTACGAGCAGTACTTC,CASSLEPDKYFYEQYF
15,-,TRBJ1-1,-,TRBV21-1,TGTGCCAGCAGCAAACCGGCGGGGGCGGACACTGAAGCTTTCTTT,CASSKPAGADTEAFF
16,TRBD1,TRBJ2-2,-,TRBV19,TGTGCCAGTAGTATCCCCGGGACAGGGAACACCGGGGAGCTGTTTTTT,CASSIPGTGNTGELFF
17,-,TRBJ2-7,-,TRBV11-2,TGTGCCAGCAGCTTGGGGATTACAGGGCGGGGGAACTACGAGCAGTACTTC,CASSLGITGRGNYEQYF
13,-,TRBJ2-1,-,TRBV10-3,TGTGCCATCATGGCAGGAATCCACAATGAGCAGTTCTTC,CAIMAGIHNEQFF
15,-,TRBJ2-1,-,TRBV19,TGTGCCAGTCAGCGTTATAGCGGAATAGACAATGAGCAGTTCTTC,CASQRYSGIDNEQFF
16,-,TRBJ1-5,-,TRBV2,TGTGCCAGCAGTCCCCGGGAAGACTATAGCAATCAGCCCCAGCATTTT,CASSPREDYSNQPQHF
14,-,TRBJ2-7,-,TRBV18,TGTGCCAGCTCACCACCGAACAGGGGAGGCGAGCAGTACTTC,CASSPPNRGGEQYF
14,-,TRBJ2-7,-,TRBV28,TGTGCCAGCAGTTTAGGGACACTTCCCTACGAGCAGTACTTC,CASSLGTLPYEQYF
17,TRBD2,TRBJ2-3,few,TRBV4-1,TGCGCCAGCAGCCAAGTTTTCCAGCGGGAGTTTGGAGATACGCAGTATTTT,CASSQVFQREFGDTQYF
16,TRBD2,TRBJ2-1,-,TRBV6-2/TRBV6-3,TGTGCCAGCAGTTACCGTAAGCGGGGATCCTACAATGAGCAGTTCTTC,CASSYRKRGSYNEQFF
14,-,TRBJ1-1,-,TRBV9,TGTGCCAGCAGCTTCTCAGGGGAGGGCACTGAAGCTTTCTTT,CASSFSGEGTEAFF
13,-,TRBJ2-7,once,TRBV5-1,TGCGCCAGCAGCTCGACAAGTAGCTACGAGCAGTACTTC,CASSSTSSYEQYF
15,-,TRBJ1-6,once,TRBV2,TGTGCCAGCAGCCCTATGGCGGGACGCAATTCACCCCTCCACTTT,CASSPMAGRNSPLHF
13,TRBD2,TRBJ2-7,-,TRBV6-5,TGTGCCAGCAGGTCTAGCGGGAGCCACGAGCAGTACTTC,CASRSSGSHEQYF
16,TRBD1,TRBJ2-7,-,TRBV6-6,TGTGCCAGCAGTCCCGGGACAGGGTTCGGAGGCTACGAGCAGTACTTC,CASSPGTGFGGYEQYF
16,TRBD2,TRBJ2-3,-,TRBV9,TGTGCCAGCAGCTTGGGACTAGCGGGGAACACAGATACGCAGTATTTT,CASSLGLAGNTDTQYF
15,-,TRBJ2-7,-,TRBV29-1,TGCAGCGTTGAAGACCCGACAGCCTCCGACTACGAGCAGTACTTC,CSVEDPTASDYEQYF